These T cell receptor beta chains were read from a single sample in a study of blood T cell repertoires in COVID-19. Generated by immunoSEQ multiplex PCR, the TCRdb table keeps only in-frame clones and is missing some. The repertoire has around 220,000 clones, roughly nine tenths of them found once; the top ten carry roughly 2%. Material: peripheral blood. The receptors stem from a woman between 50 and 59 years old with acute or convalescent COVID-19. The CDR3 runs from the conserved cysteine through the conserved F or W. Fields, in order: V gene, clone size, J gene, D gene, CDR3 DNA, CDR3 protein. D genes are given only for firm matches. Size is stated for part of the rows, as once, few or many counts, or as a class when the clone is expanded.

v_gene: TRBV9
abundance: .
j_gene: TRBJ1-1
d_gene: .
CDR3nt: TGTGCCAGCAGCGGCGGGACGGGGAACACTGAAGCTTTCTTT
CDR3aa: CASSGGTGNTEAFF

v_gene: TRBV12-3/TRBV12-4
abundance: .
j_gene: TRBJ2-7
d_gene: .
CDR3nt: TGTGCCAGCAGCTCACAGGGGAGGAACGAGCAGTACTTC
CDR3aa: CASSSQGRNEQYF

v_gene: TRBV5-4
abundance: .
j_gene: TRBJ2-2
d_gene: .
CDR3nt: TGTGCCAGCAGCGTCCCGGGGACCGGGGAGCTGTTTTTT
CDR3aa: CASSVPGTGELFF

v_gene: TRBV5-8
abundance: .
j_gene: TRBJ2-7
d_gene: TRBD1
CDR3nt: TGTGCCAGCAGCCCCCGACAGGGGAGTATTTACGAGCAGTACTTC
CDR3aa: CASSPRQGSIYEQYF

v_gene: TRBV7-9
abundance: .
j_gene: TRBJ1-6
d_gene: .
CDR3nt: TGTGCCAGCAGCTCGTCCAGGGGTTCAGATAATTCACCCCTCCACTTT
CDR3aa: CASSSSRGSDNSPLHF

v_gene: TRBV10-3
abundance: .
j_gene: TRBJ1-1
d_gene: TRBD1
CDR3nt: TGTGCCATCAGTGTGACAGGGGGCGCGACGTCCGCTTTCTTT
CDR3aa: CAISVTGGATSAFF

v_gene: TRBV7-2
abundance: .
j_gene: TRBJ2-5
d_gene: .
CDR3nt: TGTGCCAGCAGCTTAAATGGAGGCAGTGCCACAGAGACCCAGTACTTC
CDR3aa: CASSLNGGSATETQYF

v_gene: TRBV9
abundance: .
j_gene: TRBJ2-7
d_gene: .
CDR3nt: TGTGCCAGCAGCGGCTCTGGACAGAGCTCCTACGAGCAGTACTTC
CDR3aa: CASSGSGQSSYEQYF

v_gene: TRBV9
abundance: .
j_gene: TRBJ2-3
d_gene: .
CDR3nt: TGTGCCAGCAGCGTAGTTTCTAGCACAGATACGCAGTATTTT
CDR3aa: CASSVVSSTDTQYF

v_gene: TRBV3-1/TRBV3-2
abundance: .
j_gene: TRBJ1-1
d_gene: .
CDR3nt: TGTGCCAGCAGCCAAGATGAGGGGGAGAACACTGAAGCTTTCTTT
CDR3aa: CASSQDEGENTEAFF

v_gene: TRBV5-1
abundance: .
j_gene: TRBJ2-7
d_gene: TRBD2
CDR3nt: TGCGCCAGCAGCCAGGACCATAGCGGGCCCACCTACGAGCAGTACTTC
CDR3aa: CASSQDHSGPTYEQYF

v_gene: TRBV5-1
abundance: .
j_gene: TRBJ1-5
d_gene: .
CDR3nt: TGCGCCAGCAGCTTGGGTTCAGGGTTCAATCAGCCCCAGCATTTT
CDR3aa: CASSLGSGFNQPQHF

v_gene: TRBV7-3
abundance: .
j_gene: TRBJ1-2
d_gene: .
CDR3nt: TGTGCCAGCAGCTTAACAGGGAGTAAAAACTATGGCTACACCTTC
CDR3aa: CASSLTGSKNYGYTF

v_gene: TRBV14
abundance: .
j_gene: TRBJ1-3
d_gene: .
CDR3nt: TGTGCCAGCAGCCAAGAAGGAGACGCCCGGACATGGAGCTACTCTGGAAACACCATATATTTT
CDR3aa: CASSQEGDARTWSYSGNTIYF

v_gene: TRBV11-2
abundance: .
j_gene: TRBJ1-2
d_gene: .
CDR3nt: TGTGCCAGCAGCTTCGGACTGATAAACTATGGCTACACCTTC
CDR3aa: CASSFGLINYGYTF

v_gene: TRBV7-9
abundance: .
j_gene: TRBJ1-2
d_gene: TRBD1
CDR3nt: TGTGCCAGCAGCTTAGATGGGACAGGGTATGGCTACACCTTC
CDR3aa: CASSLDGTGYGYTF

v_gene: TRBV30
abundance: .
j_gene: TRBJ1-2
d_gene: .
CDR3nt: TGTGCCTGGAGTACATCCTATGGCTACACCTTC
CDR3aa: CAWSTSYGYTF

v_gene: TRBV7-2
abundance: .
j_gene: TRBJ1-1
d_gene: TRBD1
CDR3nt: TGTGCCAGCAGCTCGGACAGGGGGGCTGAAGCTTTCTTT
CDR3aa: CASSSDRGAEAFF

v_gene: TRBV5-4
abundance: once
j_gene: TRBJ2-1
d_gene: .
CDR3nt: TGTGCCAGCACCCCCTCTAGTTTTGGTGAGCAGTTCTTC
CDR3aa: CASTPSSFGEQFF

v_gene: TRBV15
abundance: .
j_gene: TRBJ2-2
d_gene: TRBD1
CDR3nt: TGTGCCACCAGCAGAGGGGGACAGGGGCAAAACACCGGGGAGCTGTTTTTT
CDR3aa: CATSRGGQGQNTGELFF

v_gene: TRBV4-2
abundance: .
j_gene: TRBJ2-1
d_gene: TRBD1
CDR3nt: TGTGCCAGCAGCCAACCGACAGGGGAGACCTACAATGAGCAGTTCTTC
CDR3aa: CASSQPTGETYNEQFF

v_gene: TRBV19
abundance: .
j_gene: TRBJ1-3
d_gene: .
CDR3nt: TGTGCCAGTAGTATTGCGGAGGGAAACACCATATATTTT
CDR3aa: CASSIAEGNTIYF

v_gene: TRBV5-4
abundance: .
j_gene: TRBJ1-2
d_gene: TRBD1
CDR3nt: TGTGCCAGCAGCACATCGGGACAGGGGGCGTCAGGCTACACCTTC
CDR3aa: CASSTSGQGASGYTF

v_gene: TRBV5-4
abundance: .
j_gene: TRBJ2-3
d_gene: .
CDR3nt: TGTGCCAGCAGCTTCTTGGAGCGGAGCACAGATACGCAGTATTTT
CDR3aa: CASSFLERSTDTQYF

v_gene: TRBV2
abundance: .
j_gene: TRBJ1-6
d_gene: .
CDR3nt: TGTGCCAGCAGTGAACTCCCAGGGCCAAATTCACCCCTCCACTTT
CDR3aa: CASSELPGPNSPLHF

v_gene: TRBV12-3/TRBV12-4
abundance: once
j_gene: TRBJ1-5
d_gene: .
CDR3nt: TGTGCCAGCAGTCAAACAGAAAATCAGCCCCAGCATTTT
CDR3aa: CASSQTENQPQHF

v_gene: TRBV10-2
abundance: .
j_gene: TRBJ2-2
d_gene: .
CDR3nt: TGCGCCAGCAGTGACTATACCGGGGAGCTGTTTTTT
CDR3aa: CASSDYTGELFF

v_gene: TRBV5-1
abundance: .
j_gene: TRBJ2-7
d_gene: .
CDR3nt: TGCGCCAGCAGCTTGGAATCCGGGATGGGGTACGAGCAGTACTTC
CDR3aa: CASSLESGMGYEQYF

v_gene: TRBV4-3
abundance: .
j_gene: TRBJ2-1
d_gene: .
CDR3nt: TGCGCCAGCAGCCAAGAGTGGGGGGATGAGCAGTTCTTC
CDR3aa: CASSQEWGDEQFF

v_gene: TRBV7-2
abundance: .
j_gene: TRBJ1-1
d_gene: .
CDR3nt: TGTGCCAGCAGCTGGCGACAGATTAACACTGAAGCTTTCTTT
CDR3aa: CASSWRQINTEAFF

v_gene: TRBV6-5
abundance: .
j_gene: TRBJ1-6
d_gene: .
CDR3nt: TGTGCCAGCAGTTACAGGGGCCCCGATAATTCACCCCTCCACTTT
CDR3aa: CASSYRGPDNSPLHF

v_gene: TRBV3-1/TRBV3-2
abundance: .
j_gene: TRBJ1-3
d_gene: .
CDR3nt: TGTGCCAGCAGCCCACGGACAGCCCTTGGAAACACCATATATTTT
CDR3aa: CASSPRTALGNTIYF

v_gene: TRBV19
abundance: .
j_gene: TRBJ1-1
d_gene: TRBD1
CDR3nt: TGTGCCAGTCAGTATGGGACAGCTAACTTTCACACTGAAGCTTTCTTT
CDR3aa: CASQYGTANFHTEAFF

v_gene: TRBV10-3
abundance: .
j_gene: TRBJ2-2
d_gene: .
CDR3nt: TGTGCCATCAGTGAGTCTGAGGCCGGGGAGCTGTTTTTT
CDR3aa: CAISESEAGELFF

v_gene: TRBV27
abundance: .
j_gene: TRBJ1-1
d_gene: TRBD1
CDR3nt: TGTGCCAGCAGTTTCGACAGGGGTGGCACTGAAGCTTTCTTT
CDR3aa: CASSFDRGGTEAFF

v_gene: TRBV2
abundance: .
j_gene: TRBJ1-6
d_gene: TRBD1
CDR3nt: TGTGCCAGCAGGTCGGGACAGGGAGGGACACCCCTCCACTTT
CDR3aa: CASRSGQGGTPLHF

v_gene: TRBV5-6
abundance: .
j_gene: TRBJ1-4
d_gene: .
CDR3nt: TGTGCCAGCAGCTTGGAGGCGCAGGGAACTAATGAAAAACTGTTTTTT
CDR3aa: CASSLEAQGTNEKLFF

v_gene: TRBV5-1
abundance: .
j_gene: TRBJ1-3
d_gene: .
CDR3nt: TGCGCCAGCAGCCCGGTCGACTCTGGAAACACCATATATTTT
CDR3aa: CASSPVDSGNTIYF

v_gene: TRBV27
abundance: .
j_gene: TRBJ2-1
d_gene: TRBD2
CDR3nt: TGTGCCAGCAGTTTGAGCGGGGGGGCCTTTGAGCAGTTCTTC
CDR3aa: CASSLSGGAFEQFF

v_gene: TRBV6-2/TRBV6-3
abundance: .
j_gene: TRBJ2-7
d_gene: TRBD2
CDR3nt: TGTGCCAGCAGTACTAGGACTAGCGGGGGCCTCTACGAGCAGTACTTC
CDR3aa: CASSTRTSGGLYEQYF

v_gene: TRBV7-2
abundance: .
j_gene: TRBJ2-5
d_gene: TRBD2
CDR3nt: TGTGCCAGCAGCTTATGGACTAGCGGGAGTGGGCCCCAGTACTTC
CDR3aa: CASSLWTSGSGPQYF

v_gene: TRBV9
abundance: once
j_gene: TRBJ2-2
d_gene: .
CDR3nt: TGTGCCAGCAGCCCCCGGGCGAACACCGGGGAGCTGTTTTTT
CDR3aa: CASSPRANTGELFF

v_gene: TRBV11-3
abundance: .
j_gene: TRBJ1-6
d_gene: .
CDR3nt: TGTGCCAGCAGCTTAGATCAGTCTGGGAGCTCCTATAATTCACCCCTCCACTTT
CDR3aa: CASSLDQSGSSYNSPLHF

v_gene: TRBV7-2
abundance: .
j_gene: TRBJ2-3
d_gene: .
CDR3nt: TGTGCCAGCAGCTTAGAAGGTACGGGAGATACGCAGTATTTT
CDR3aa: CASSLEGTGDTQYF

v_gene: TRBV6-5
abundance: .
j_gene: TRBJ2-5
d_gene: TRBD1
CDR3nt: TGTGCCAGCAGCTACCGGGACAGGGCAGAGGGGGAGACCCAGTACTTC
CDR3aa: CASSYRDRAEGETQYF

v_gene: TRBV6-6
abundance: .
j_gene: TRBJ2-1
d_gene: .
CDR3nt: TGTGCCAGCACGGGAACGGGAGTTGGAAATGAGCAGTTCTTC
CDR3aa: CASTGTGVGNEQFF

v_gene: TRBV28
abundance: .
j_gene: TRBJ2-2
d_gene: TRBD2
CDR3nt: TGTGCCAGCAGTTATGCGAGCGGGAACGCGAACACCGGGGAGCTGTTTTTT
CDR3aa: CASSYASGNANTGELFF

v_gene: TRBV25-1
abundance: .
j_gene: TRBJ1-6
d_gene: .
CDR3nt: TGTGCCAGCAGTGACCGGGCCTATAATTCACCCCTCCACTTT
CDR3aa: CASSDRAYNSPLHF

v_gene: TRBV6-5
abundance: .
j_gene: TRBJ2-1
d_gene: .
CDR3nt: TGTGCCAGCAGCTGGACAGCCTCCTACAATGAGCAGTTCTTC
CDR3aa: CASSWTASYNEQFF

v_gene: TRBV12-3/TRBV12-4
abundance: once
j_gene: TRBJ1-3
d_gene: .
CDR3nt: TGTGCCAGCAATCGACAGGTCGATGGTACCATATATTTT
CDR3aa: CASNRQVDGTIYF